This TCR beta chain was recorded in a study of T cells in Graves' hyperthyroidism and ophthalmopathy. Study findings and constraints: Ophthalmopathy and stable hyperthyroidism were told apart by a 13 V-J model.

Hyperthyroidism of Graves' type that showed no ophthalmopathy progression within 18 months was stable. Concerning this clonotype itself: Its antigen is unknown.

Amplification yielded TCR beta CDR3 regions, with RNA transcripts as the source. First-round RT-PCR of the TCR CDR3 relied on the HTBI primer set. One entry per CDR3 protein results from TCRdb running MiXCR on the multiplex PCR reads. The sample has hundreds of thousands of distinct CDR3 sequences, approximately 40% seen once. CDR1 is SGHDT, CDR2 YYEEEE, per germline. Trimming removed 3 bases from V and 7 bases from J; junction bases left unmatched: 9. CDR3 length: 15 residues. Sequencing was done on a sample of blood. This chain uses TRBV5-6 with TRBJ1-5; 8 nucleotides align to TRBD1. This TCR was sampled from a man aged 18 to 35 with Graves' hyperthyroidism. The CDR3 reads CASSSWTGRGQPQHF. CDR3 nucleotide sequence: TGTGCCAGCAGCTCGTGGACAGGGAGGGGGCAGCCCCAGCATTTT.